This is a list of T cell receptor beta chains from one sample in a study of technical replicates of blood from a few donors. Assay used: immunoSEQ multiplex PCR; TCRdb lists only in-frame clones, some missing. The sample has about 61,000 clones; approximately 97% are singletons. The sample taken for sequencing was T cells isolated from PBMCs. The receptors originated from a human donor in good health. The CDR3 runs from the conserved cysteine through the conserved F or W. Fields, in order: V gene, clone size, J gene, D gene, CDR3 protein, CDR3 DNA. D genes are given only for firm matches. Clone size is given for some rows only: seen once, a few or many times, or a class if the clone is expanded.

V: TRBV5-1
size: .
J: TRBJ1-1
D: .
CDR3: CASSLAKHTEAFF
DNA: TGCGCCAGCAGCTTAGCAAAGCACACTGAAGCTTTCTTT

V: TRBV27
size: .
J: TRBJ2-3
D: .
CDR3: CASSLDSGPDTQYF
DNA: TGTGCCAGCAGTTTGGACAGTGGCCCAGATACGCAGTATTTT

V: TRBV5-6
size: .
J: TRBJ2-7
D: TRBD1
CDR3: CASSLDRGSEQYF
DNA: TGTGCCAGCAGCTTAGACAGGGGATCCGAGCAGTACTTC

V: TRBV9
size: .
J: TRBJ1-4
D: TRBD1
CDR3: CASSAPGTANEKLFF
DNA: TGTGCCAGCAGCGCCCCCGGGACAGCAAATGAAAAACTGTTTTTT

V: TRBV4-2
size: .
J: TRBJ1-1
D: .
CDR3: CASSQDRGEAFF
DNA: TGTGCCAGCAGCCAAGATCGGGGTGAAGCTTTCTTT

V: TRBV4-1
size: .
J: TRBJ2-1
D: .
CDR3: CASSQEWGRTYNEQFF
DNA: TGCGCCAGCAGCCAAGAATGGGGCAGGACCTACAATGAGCAGTTCTTC

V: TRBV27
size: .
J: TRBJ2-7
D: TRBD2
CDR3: CASSHTRWTSGSSSYEQYF
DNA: TGTGCCAGCAGCCACACCCGATGGACTAGCGGGAGCAGCTCCTACGAGCAGTACTTC

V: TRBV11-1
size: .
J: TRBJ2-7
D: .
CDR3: CASSLGHSSYEQYF
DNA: TGTGCCAGCAGCCTCGGACATTCCTCCTACGAGCAGTACTTC

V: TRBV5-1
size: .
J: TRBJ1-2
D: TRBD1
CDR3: CASSLVQGDYYGYTF
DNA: TGCGCCAGCAGCTTGGTGCAGGGGGATTATTATGGCTACACCTTC

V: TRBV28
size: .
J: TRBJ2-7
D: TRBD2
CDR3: CASSPLAGETYEQYF
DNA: TGTGCCAGCAGTCCACTAGCGGGAGAAACCTACGAGCAGTACTTC

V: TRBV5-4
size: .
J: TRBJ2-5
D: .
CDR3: CASRLSTDQETQYF
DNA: TGTGCCAGCAGGCTTTCAACTGACCAAGAGACCCAGTACTTC

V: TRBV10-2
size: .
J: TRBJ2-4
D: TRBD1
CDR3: CASSEATGSIAKNIQYF
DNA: TGCGCCAGCAGTGAGGCGACAGGGTCTATAGCCAAAAACATTCAGTACTTC

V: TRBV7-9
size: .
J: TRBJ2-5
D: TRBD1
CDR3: CASSSRDRTETQYF
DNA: TGTGCCAGCAGCTCACGGGACAGGACAGAGACCCAGTACTTC

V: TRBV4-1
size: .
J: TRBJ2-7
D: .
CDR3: CASSQVTEFEQYF
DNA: TGCGCCAGCAGCCAAGTCACGGAGTTCGAGCAGTACTTC

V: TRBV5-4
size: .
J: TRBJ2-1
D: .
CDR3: CASSLGGGRYNEQFF
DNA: TGTGCCAGCAGCTTGGGCGGGGGCAGGTACAATGAGCAGTTCTTC

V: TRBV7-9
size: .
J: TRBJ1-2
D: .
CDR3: CASSFGGQIYGYTF
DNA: TGTGCCAGCAGCTTCGGGGGGCAGATCTATGGCTACACCTTC

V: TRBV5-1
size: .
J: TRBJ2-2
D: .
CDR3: CASSLWMLAPNTGELFF
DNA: TGCGCCAGCAGCTTATGGATGCTAGCTCCGAACACCGGGGAGCTGTTTTTT

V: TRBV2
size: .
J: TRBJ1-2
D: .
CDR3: CAGNGGTDYGYTF
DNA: TGTGCCGGAAACGGGGGAACTGACTATGGCTACACCTTC

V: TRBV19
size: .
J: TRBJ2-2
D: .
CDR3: CASSGPDRNTGELFF
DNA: TGTGCCAGTAGTGGGCCGGACAGGAACACCGGGGAGCTGTTTTTT

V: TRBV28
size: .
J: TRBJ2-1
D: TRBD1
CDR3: CASSSDRAGYNEQFF
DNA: TGTGCCAGCAGTTCGGACAGGGCGGGGTACAATGAGCAGTTCTTC

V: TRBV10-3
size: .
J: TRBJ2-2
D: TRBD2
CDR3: CATQPGTSGGELFF
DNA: TGTGCCACCCAACCCGGGACTAGCGGCGGGGAGCTGTTTTTT

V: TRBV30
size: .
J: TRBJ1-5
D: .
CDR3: CAWTREAKGPQHF
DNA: TGTGCCTGGACTCGCGAGGCCAAAGGGCCCCAGCATTTT

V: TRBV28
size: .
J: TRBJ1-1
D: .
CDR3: CASSPPRSPVNKAFF
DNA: TGTGCCAGCAGCCCCCCTCGGTCCCCGGTTAATAAGGCTTTCTTT

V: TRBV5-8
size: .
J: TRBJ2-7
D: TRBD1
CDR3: CASSITGGFPVSEQYF
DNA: TGTGCCAGCAGCATAACAGGGGGCTTTCCTGTGAGCGAGCAGTACTTC

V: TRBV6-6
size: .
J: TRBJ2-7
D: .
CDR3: CASSYSFRGSTYEQYF
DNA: TGTGCCAGCAGTTACTCGTTCCGAGGGTCCACCTACGAGCAGTACTTC

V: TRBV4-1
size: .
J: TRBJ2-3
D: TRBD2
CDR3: CASSQGLSGRATDTQYF
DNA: TGCGCCAGCAGCCAGGGCCTTAGCGGGAGGGCCACAGATACGCAGTATTTT

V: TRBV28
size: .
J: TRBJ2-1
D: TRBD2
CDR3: CASSYSGSSYNEQFF
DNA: TGTGCCAGCAGTTACAGCGGGAGCTCCTACAATGAGCAGTTCTTC

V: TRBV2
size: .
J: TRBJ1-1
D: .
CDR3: CASSEWQFNTEAFF
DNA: TGTGCCAGCAGTGAGTGGCAGTTTAACACTGAAGCTTTCTTT

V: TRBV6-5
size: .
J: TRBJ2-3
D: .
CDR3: CASSSMLPQGGDTQYF
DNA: TGTGCCAGCAGTTCCATGCTACCCCAAGGGGGAGATACGCAGTATTTT

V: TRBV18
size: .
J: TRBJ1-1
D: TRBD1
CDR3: CASSPPVGQKMNTEAFF
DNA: TGTGCCAGCTCACCACCGGTGGGACAGAAAATGAACACTGAAGCTTTCTTT

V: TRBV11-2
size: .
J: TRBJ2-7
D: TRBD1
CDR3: CASSFGQGTVSYEQYF
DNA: TGTGCCAGCAGCTTCGGACAGGGGACGGTCTCCTACGAGCAGTACTTC

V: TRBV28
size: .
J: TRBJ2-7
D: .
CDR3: CASSPLYRQSPSYEQYF
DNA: TGTGCCAGCAGCCCCCTGTACCGACAGTCGCCCTCCTACGAGCAGTACTTC

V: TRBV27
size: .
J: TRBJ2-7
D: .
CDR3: CASSLGPAPSSYEQYF
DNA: TGTGCCAGCAGTTTAGGGCCAGCCCCGAGCTCCTACGAGCAGTACTTC

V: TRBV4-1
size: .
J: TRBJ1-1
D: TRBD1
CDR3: CASSHRQGNTEAFF
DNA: TGCGCCAGCAGCCACCGACAGGGGAACACTGAAGCTTTCTTT

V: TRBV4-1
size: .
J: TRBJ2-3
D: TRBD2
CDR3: CASSQVFRAGASDTQYF
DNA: TGCGCCAGCAGCCAAGTTTTCCGGGCGGGAGCATCCGATACGCAGTATTTT

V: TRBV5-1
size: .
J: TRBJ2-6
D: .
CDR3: CASSLDVSSGANVLTF
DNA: TGCGCCAGCAGCTTGGACGTCAGCTCTGGGGCCAACGTCCTGACTTTC

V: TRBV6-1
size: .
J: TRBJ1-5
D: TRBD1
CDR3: CASSWTGDNQPQHF
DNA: TGTGCCAGCAGTTGGACAGGGGACAATCAGCCCCAGCATTTT

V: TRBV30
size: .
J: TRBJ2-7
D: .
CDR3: CAWSSPDRNLGDEQYF
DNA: TGTGCCTGGAGTTCCCCAGACAGGAACTTAGGGGACGAGCAGTACTTC

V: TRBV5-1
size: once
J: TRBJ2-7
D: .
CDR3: CASAPGTSYEQYF
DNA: TGCGCCAGCGCTCCCGGGACATCCTACGAGCAGTACTTC

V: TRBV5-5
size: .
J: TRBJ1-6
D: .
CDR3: CASSFGSSYNSPLHF
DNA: TGTGCCAGCAGCTTTGGGAGCTCCTATAATTCACCCCTCCACTTT

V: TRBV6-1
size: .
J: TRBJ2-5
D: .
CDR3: CASSEPGENQETQYF
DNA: TGTGCCAGCAGTGAACCCGGGGAAAACCAAGAGACCCAGTACTTC

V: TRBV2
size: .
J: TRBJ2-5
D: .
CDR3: CASSVEETQYF
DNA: TGTGCCAGCAGTGTAGAGGAGACCCAGTACTTC

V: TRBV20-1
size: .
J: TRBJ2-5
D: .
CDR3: CSAGYGETQYF
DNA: TGCAGTGCCGGGTACGGAGAGACCCAGTACTTC

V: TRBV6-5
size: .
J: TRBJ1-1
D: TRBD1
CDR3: CASRSGQGTFF
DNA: TGTGCCAGCAGGTCGGGACAGGGCACTTTCTTT

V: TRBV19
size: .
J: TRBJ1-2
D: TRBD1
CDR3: CASSPGTGGFLGYTF
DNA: TGTGCCAGTAGTCCCGGGACAGGGGGCTTCCTTGGCTACACCTTC

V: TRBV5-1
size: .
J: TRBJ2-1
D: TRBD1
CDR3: CASSTGQGIYNEQFF
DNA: TGCGCCAGCAGCACGGGACAGGGTATCTACAATGAGCAGTTCTTC

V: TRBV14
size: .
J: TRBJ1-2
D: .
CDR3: CASSHDSQGHYGYTF
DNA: TGTGCCAGCAGCCACGACAGCCAGGGGCACTATGGCTACACCTTC

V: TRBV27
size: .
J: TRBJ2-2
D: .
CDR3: CARRGPGELFF
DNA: TGTGCCAGGCGGGGCCCCGGGGAGCTGTTTTTT

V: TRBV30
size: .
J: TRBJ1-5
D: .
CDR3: CAWSPQGLSNQPQHF
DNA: TGTGCCTGGAGTCCCCAGGGGTTGAGCAATCAGCCCCAGCATTTT

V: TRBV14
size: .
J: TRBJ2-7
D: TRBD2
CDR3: CASSSPSLTSGGAFEQYF
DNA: TGTGCCAGCAGCTCCCCGTCACTAACTAGCGGGGGGGCATTCGAGCAGTACTTC

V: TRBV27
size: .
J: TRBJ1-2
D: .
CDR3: CASSYFGGLGPTNYGYTF
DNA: TGTGCCAGCAGTTATTTCGGGGGTCTTGGACCGACCAACTATGGCTACACCTTC